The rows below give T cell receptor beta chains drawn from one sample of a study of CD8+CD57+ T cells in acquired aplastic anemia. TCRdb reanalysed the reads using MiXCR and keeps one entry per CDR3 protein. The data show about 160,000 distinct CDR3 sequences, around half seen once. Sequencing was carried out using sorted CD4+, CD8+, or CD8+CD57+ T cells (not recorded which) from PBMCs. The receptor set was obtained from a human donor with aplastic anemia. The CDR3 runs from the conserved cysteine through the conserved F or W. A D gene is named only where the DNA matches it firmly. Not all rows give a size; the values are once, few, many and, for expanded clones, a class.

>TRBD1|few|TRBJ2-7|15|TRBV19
CASSSRTGGWFEQYF
TGTGCCAGTAGTTCCCGGACAGGGGGCTGGTTCGAGCAGTACTTC
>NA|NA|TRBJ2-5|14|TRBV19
CASSSRRTKETQYF
TGTGCCAGTAGTAGTCGGAGGACCAAAGAGACCCAGTACTTC
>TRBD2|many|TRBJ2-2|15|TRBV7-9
CASRLLAGGTGELFF
TGTGCCAGCAGGCTTCTAGCGGGAGGGACCGGGGAGCTGTTTTTT
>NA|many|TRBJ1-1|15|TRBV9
CASTYRQDSNTEAFF
TGTGCCAGCACATACAGACAGGACTCGAACACTGAAGCTTTCTTT
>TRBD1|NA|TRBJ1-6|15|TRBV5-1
CASSLTGQGGSPLHF
TGCGCCAGCAGCTTGACCGGACAGGGGGGTTCACCCCTCCACTTT
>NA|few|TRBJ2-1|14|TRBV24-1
CATSDHRKLNEQFF
TGTGCCACCAGTGACCACAGAAAACTCAATGAGCAGTTCTTC
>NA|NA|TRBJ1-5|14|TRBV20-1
CSARGGTSNQPQHF
TGCAGTGCTCGGGGAGGAACGAGCAATCAGCCCCAGCATTTT
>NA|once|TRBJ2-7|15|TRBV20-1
CSAYLVEGVFYEQYF
TGCAGTGCTTATTTAGTAGAGGGAGTGTTCTACGAGCAGTACTTC
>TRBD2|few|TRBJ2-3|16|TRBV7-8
CASSFASSGRGDTQYF
TGTGCCAGCAGCTTTGCATCTAGCGGGCGAGGAGATACGCAGTATTTT
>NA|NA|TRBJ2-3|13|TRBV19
CASSTSRGDTQYF
TGTGCCAGTAGTACCAGCCGGGGGGATACGCAGTATTTT
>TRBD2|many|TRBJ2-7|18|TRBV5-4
CASSSLGLAGVHSYEQYF
TGTGCCAGCAGCTCCCTCGGACTAGCGGGGGTACACTCCTACGAGCAGTACTTC
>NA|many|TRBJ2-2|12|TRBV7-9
CASSLEGGELFF
TGTGCCAGCAGCTTGGAGGGCGGGGAGCTGTTTTTT
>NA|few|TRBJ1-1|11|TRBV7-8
CASSEGVEAFF
TGTGCCAGCAGCGAAGGGGTGGAAGCTTTCTTT
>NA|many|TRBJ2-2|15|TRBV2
CASTQAGGSTGELFF
TGTGCCAGCACACAGGCGGGTGGCAGCACCGGGGAGCTGTTTTTT
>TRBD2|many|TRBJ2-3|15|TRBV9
CASSVVGTSGDTQYF
TGTGCCAGCAGCGTAGTAGGAACTAGCGGAGATACGCAGTATTTT
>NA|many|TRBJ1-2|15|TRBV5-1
CASSFHRADNYGYTF
TGCGCCAGCAGCTTCCACCGGGCCGATAACTATGGCTACACCTTC
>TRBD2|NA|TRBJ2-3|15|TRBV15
CATSRRAGAADTQYF
TGTGCCACCAGCAGGAGGGCGGGAGCGGCAGATACGCAGTATTTT
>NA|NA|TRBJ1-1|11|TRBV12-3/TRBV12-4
CASTLGHEAFF
TGTGCCAGCACCTTGGGACACGAAGCTTTCTTT
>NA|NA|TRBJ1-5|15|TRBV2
CASRPLGRGNQPQHF
TGTGCCAGCAGGCCTCTGGGAAGGGGCAATCAGCCCCAGCATTTT
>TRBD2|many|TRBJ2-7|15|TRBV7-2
CASSLVASGVDEQYF
TGTGCCAGCAGCTTAGTTGCTAGCGGAGTTGACGAGCAGTACTTC
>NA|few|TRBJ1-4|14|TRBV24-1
CATSDVGQDEKLFF
TGTGCCACCAGTGATGTGGGGCAGGATGAAAAACTGTTTTTT
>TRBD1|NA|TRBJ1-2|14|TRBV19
CASSRQGAFYGYTF
TGTGCCAGTAGTAGACAGGGGGCTTTCTATGGCTACACCTTC
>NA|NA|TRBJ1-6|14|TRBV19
CASSIVQGDSPLHF
TGTGCCAGTAGTATCGTACAGGGAGATTCACCCCTCCACTTT
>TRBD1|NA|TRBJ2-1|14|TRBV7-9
CASSSWTGELEQFF
TGTGCCAGCAGCTCCTGGACAGGGGAACTTGAGCAGTTCTTC
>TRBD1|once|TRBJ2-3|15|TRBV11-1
CASSQPGQGGDTQYF
TGTGCCAGCAGCCAACCTGGACAGGGGGGGGATACGCAGTATTTT
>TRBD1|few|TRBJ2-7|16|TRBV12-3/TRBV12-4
CASSIRQGWDQPQQYF
TGTGCCAGCAGCATAAGACAGGGGTGGGATCAGCCCCAGCAGTACTTC
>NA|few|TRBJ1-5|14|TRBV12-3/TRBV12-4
CASKTGGRNQPQHF
TGTGCCAGCAAAACCGGGGGACGCAATCAGCCCCAGCATTTT
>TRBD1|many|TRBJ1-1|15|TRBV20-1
CSAPPPGQGNTEAFF
TGCAGTGCCCCTCCCCCCGGACAGGGTAACACTGAAGCTTTCTTT
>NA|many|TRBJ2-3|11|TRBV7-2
CASSPSRGQYF
TGTGCCAGCAGCCCCTCGCGTGGGCAGTATTTT
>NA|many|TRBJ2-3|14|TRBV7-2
CASSSRVRGDTQYF
TGTGCCAGCAGCTCCAGGGTCCGGGGAGATACGCAGTATTTT
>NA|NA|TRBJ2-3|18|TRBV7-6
CASSLLGGPSGEADTQYF
TGTGCCAGCAGCTTACTCGGTGGACCATCCGGGGAGGCAGATACGCAGTATTTT
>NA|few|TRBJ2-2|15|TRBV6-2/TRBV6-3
CASKGLDVNTGELFF
TGTGCCAGCAAGGGACTGGATGTTAACACCGGGGAGCTGTTTTTT
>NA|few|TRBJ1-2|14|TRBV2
CASTIHRQDYGYTF
TGTGCCAGCACGATACATCGGCAGGACTATGGCTACACCTTC
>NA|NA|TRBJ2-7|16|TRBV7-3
CASSPYIVDKNGEQYF
TGTGCCAGCAGCCCGTATATCGTGGACAAAAACGGCGAGCAGTACTTC
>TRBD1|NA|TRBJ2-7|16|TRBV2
CASSPRDRGRFHEQYF
TGTGCCAGCAGCCCGCGGGACAGGGGGCGCTTCCACGAGCAGTACTTC
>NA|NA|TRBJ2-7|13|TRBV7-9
CASSFGPPYEQYF
TGTGCCAGCAGCTTTGGGCCCCCCTACGAGCAGTACTTC
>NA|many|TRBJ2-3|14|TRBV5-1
CASSPRTGTDTQYF
TGCGCCAGCAGCCCCAGGACAGGCACAGATACGCAGTATTTT
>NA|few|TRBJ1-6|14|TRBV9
CASSVGQRNSPLHF
TGTGCCAGCAGCGTAGGACAGCGAAATTCACCCCTCCACTTT
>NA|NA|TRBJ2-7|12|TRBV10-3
CAISEGGSEQYF
TGTGCCATCAGTGAGGGGGGGAGCGAGCAGTACTTC
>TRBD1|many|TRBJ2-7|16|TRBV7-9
CASSKAGTGSSTEQYF
TGTGCCAGCAGCAAGGCCGGGACAGGGAGCTCAACCGAGCAGTACTTC
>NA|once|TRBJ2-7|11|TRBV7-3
CASSEDFEQYF
TGTGCCAGCAGTGAAGACTTCGAGCAGTACTTC
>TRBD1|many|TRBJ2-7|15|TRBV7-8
CASRRTDRGGYEQYF
TGTGCCAGCAGGAGGACGGACAGGGGAGGCTACGAGCAGTACTTC
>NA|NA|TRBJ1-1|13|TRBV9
CASSTQGRNEAFF
TGTGCCAGCAGCACACAGGGAAGGAATGAAGCTTTCTTT